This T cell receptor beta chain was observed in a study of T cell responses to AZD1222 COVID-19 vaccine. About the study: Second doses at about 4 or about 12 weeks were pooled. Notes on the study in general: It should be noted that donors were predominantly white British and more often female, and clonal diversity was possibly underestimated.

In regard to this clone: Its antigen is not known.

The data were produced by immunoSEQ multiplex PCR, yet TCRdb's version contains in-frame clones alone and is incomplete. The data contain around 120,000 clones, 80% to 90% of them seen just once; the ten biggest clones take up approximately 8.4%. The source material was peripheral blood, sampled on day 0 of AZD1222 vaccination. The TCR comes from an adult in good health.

The CDR3 sequence: CASSLGGVSNYGYTF. The CDR3 coding sequence is TGTGCCAGCAGCTTAGGGGGGGTCAGCAACTATGGCTACACCTTC. This chain joins TRBV7-6 and TRBJ1-2, with D possibly being TRBD1 (5 bases). The CDR3 loop spans 15 amino acids. The V end lost 1 base, the J end lost 2 bases, and 11 bases lay between the germline ends. Germline CDR1 reads SGHVS; CDR2 reads FNYEAQ.